This T cell receptor (beta chain) was identified during a study of neurological immune-mediated disorders. 5'RACE with 10-nucleotide random UMIs produced the cDNA. TCRdb re-analysed the 5' RACE reads in MiXCR, keeping a single row per CDR3 protein. The top ten clones hold more than 20% of a sample with some 37,000 distinct CDR3 sequences, 13% to 15% of them seen once. Study outcomes and limitations: Expansion of TCR clones was greatest in HTLV-1-associated myelopathy and smallest in multiple sclerosis, where it fell below that of healthy controls.

Germline CDR1 and CDR2: SGDLS and YYNGEE. The V end was cut by 0 bases, the J end by 3 bases, with 7 bases between. CDR3 length: 15 residues. Notes on this clonotype: Antigen: not known.

This receptor was identified in a woman aged 45 to 65 with HTLV-1-associated myelopathy (HAM/TSP). The sequenced material came from PBMCs. J is TRBJ2-6 and V is TRBV9, with D uncertain. The CDR3 region is CASSVALDGANVLTF. The CDR3 DNA is TGTGCCAGCAGCGTAGCGCTAGATGGGGCCAACGTCCTGACTTTC.